What follows are 8 T cell receptor beta chains derived from one specimen sequenced in a study of CD8 T cells in Susac syndrome. The authors reverse transcribed 0.5 to 1 ug RNA with random hexamers. One entry per CDR3 protein results from TCRdb running MiXCR on the immunoSEQ multiplex PCR reads. Here the sample spans some 140,000 distinct CDR3 sequences, about 90% being singletons. Sequenced input: CD8+ T cells from PBMCs. The receptors were gathered from a human donor with multiple sclerosis.

The rearrangement uses TRBV19 and TRBJ2-7; either TRBD1 or TRBD2 may supply D (5 bases each). V lost 10 bases and J 2 bases, leaving 18 bases between the germline ends. This CDR3 comprises 14 residues. The germline V gene has CDR1 LNHDA and CDR2 SQIVND (reference sequence). The CDR3 DNA follows: TGTGCCACCAGAACCGGGACCAAGACCTACGAGCAGTACTTC. Protein sequence: CATRTGTKTYEQYF.

This chain connects TRBV29-1 to TRBJ1-1; D call uncertain. The V end was cut by 7 bases, the J end by 2 bases, with 8 bases between. Germline lookup yields CDR1 SQVTM and CDR2 ANQGSEA. The CDR3 totals 11 residues. The CDR3 spells CSANQNTEAFF. CDR3 coding DNA: TGCAGCGCCAATCAAAACACTGAAGCTTTCTTT.

The chain has TRBV7-8 and TRBJ2-1, with 9 bases lining up with TRBD1. The V gene end was trimmed by 3 bases and the J gene end by 7 bases; junction bases not matched to a gene: 10. Germline assignment: CDR1 SGHVS and CDR2 FQNEAQ. The CDR3 is 16 amino acids. The CDR3 region has the DNA TGTGCCAGCAGCTTTGACACAGGGGGCGGCGGGAATGAGCAGTTCTTC. As protein: CASSFDTGGGGNEQFF.

This clonotype was detected only once. This chain joins TRBV7-3 and TRBJ2-2; D not certain. Trimming cost V 5 bases and J 2 bases, with 9 bases left between them. This CDR3 spans 14 amino acids. The germline gives CDR1 SGHTA, CDR2 FQGTGA. The CDR3 protein is CASSPNLNTGELFF. CDR3 sequence (DNA): TGTGCCAGCAGCCCCAATCTAAACACCGGGGAGCTGTTTTTT.

The genes are TRBV6-6 and TRBJ2-5, with D hard to call. The V end lost 4 bases, the J end lost 7 bases, and 19 bases lay between the germline ends. CDR1 MNHNY and CDR2 SVGAGI come from the germline V gene (reference sequence). The CDR3 has 15 residues. CDR3 DNA sequence: TGTGCCAGCAGTTTTACCGGACCGAGTTGGGGGACCCAGTACTTC. Its translation is CASSFTGPSWGTQYF.

Only a few counts were recorded for this clonotype. The chain employs TRBV24-1 and TRBJ2-7, with TRBD1 as a possible D gene (6 bases). From germline, CDR1 is KGHDR and CDR2 SFDVKD. The CDR3 length is 11 residues. Trimming stripped 4 bases from V and 6 bases from J, with 6 bases between. CDR3 protein: CATSEGGEQYF. The CDR3 coding sequence is TGTGCCACCAGTGAAGGGGGCGAGCAGTACTTC.

The rearrangement joins TRBV30 to TRBJ1-2; D gene uncertain. The V end lost 6 bases, the J end lost 9 bases, and 17 bases lay between the germline ends. Looked up from germline, CDR1 is GTSNPN and CDR2 is SVGIG (reference sequence). There are 12 residues in the CDR3. CDR3 loop: CACQAGIARYTF. CDR3 nucleotide sequence: TGTGCCTGCCAAGCGGGGATCGCGCGCTACACCTTC.

The rearrangement uses TRBV28 and TRBJ1-1; D call uncertain. CDR3 length: 15 amino acids. V gave up 9 bases and J gave up 0 bases, with 17 bases separating them. Looked up from germline, CDR1 is MDHEN and CDR2 is SYDVKM. This CDR3 reads CASTRVGFMNTEAFF. The DNA of the CDR3 is TGTGCCAGTACACGGGTTGGGTTCATGAACACTGAAGCTTTCTTT.